Described below is a single TCR beta chain sequence and its context. Profiled with immunoSEQ multiplex PCR; TCRdb holds only in-frame clones, not every one. The repertoire includes about 360,000 clones, roughly 70% of them detected once, and more than 9% sits in the top ten. These data come from a study of shared clonotypes between healthy human individuals. Study information: The people who gave samples were a couple of women and a few men aged 18 to 49.

Those who donated, Caucasian adults without exception, all lived in Nashville, Tennessee. Germline V gives CDR1 DFQATT, CDR2 SNEGSKA (reference sequence). V was shortened by 3 bases and J by 2 bases, with 4 bases between the two germline ends. This CDR3 is built from 11 residues. The chain joins TRBV20-1 to TRBJ1-1, with no clear D. Sample: memory CD4+ T cells sorted from blood. Documented subset: CD45RA-negative fraction. This TCR came from a man aged 25-40 years in good health. CDR3 protein: CSASTNTEAFF. The DNA of the CDR3 is TGCAGTGCTAGTACAAACACTGAAGCTTTCTTT.